In its sample, the clone carrying this TCR beta chain was seen many times. This sample was included in a study of human T cells and chemical hapten exposure. Time point of the sample: pre-sensitization, week 0. Noted treatment: therapeutic diphenylcyclopropenone sensitization with weekly scalp DPC. Blood draws came first, before each patch test. Donors, patients with alopecia ranging from 18 to 70 years old and judged suitable for DPC, provided samples. Per the study methods: A per-sample median of about 94,000 TCRs was observed, with counts ranging from roughly 20,000 to 700,000. TCRdb processed the RACE reads anew with MiXCR; each CDR3 protein has one entry. Here the V and J calls rest on TCRdb's processing, not on the authors' analysis. The sample yields more than 300,000 distinct CDR3 sequences, more than 4.5% seen once. The receptor was isolated from a woman between 45 and 60 years old with alopecia areata. Some clones in this sample may be carry-over from other donors' samples. Here the sequenced sample was whole blood, taken in connection with sensitization to the hapten diphenylcyclopropenone (DPC).

The CDR3 region is CSALPDRAGYEQYF. CDR3 bases: TGCAGTGCTCTCCCGGACAGGGCAGGCTACGAGCAGTACTTC. This chain joins TRBV20-1 and TRBJ2-7; 8 bases map to TRBD1. The CDR3 length is 14 residues. Germline assignment: CDR1 DFQATT and CDR2 SNEGSKA (reference sequence). V lost 5 bases, J lost 3 bases, and 9 bases stayed unmatched.